Listed below are T cell receptor beta chains from one sample, sequenced in a study of blood T cell repertoires in COVID-19. The repertoire was sequenced with immunoSEQ multiplex PCR; TCRdb's copy has only in-frame clones and lacks some. The data show about 59,000 clones, around 85% seen once. The sequencing input was peripheral blood. The receptors stem from a human donor in a cohort sampled during active COVID-19. Each CDR3 is given with its conserved first and last residue. The D gene is left open where the match is weak. Clone size is shown for a subset of rows, as once, few, many or a class of expanded clone.

CDR3nt	CDR3aa	abundance	d_gene	v_gene	j_gene
TGCGCCAGCAGTGAGCAGGGTTTCAATTCACCCCTCCACTTT	CASSEQGFNSPLHF	.	.	TRBV10-2	TRBJ1-6
TGTGCCAGCAGCCTGACTAGCGGGAGCCCGAAAAACATTCAGTACTTC	CASSLTSGSPKNIQYF	.	TRBD2	TRBV11-3	TRBJ2-4
TGTGCCAGCAGGAGTGTTAATCAGCCCCAGCATTTT	CASRSVNQPQHF	.	.	TRBV28	TRBJ1-5
TGTGCCAGCAGCTTTCCCTGGCAGGGTTCTGAAGCTTTCTTT	CASSFPWQGSEAFF	once	.	TRBV7-9	TRBJ1-1
TGTGCCAGCAGCTCGAACAGGGGGCCCACCGGGGAGCTGTTTTTT	CASSSNRGPTGELFF	.	TRBD1	TRBV5-5	TRBJ2-2
TGTGCCAGCAGTTTACGGTTCAATCAGCCCCAGCATTTT	CASSLRFNQPQHF	.	.	TRBV6-5	TRBJ1-5
TGTGCCAGCAGTAACTGGGGCGGCTACACCTTC	CASSNWGGYTF	once	.	TRBV28	TRBJ1-2
TGTGCCAGCAGCTCACAGGGTAGCGACACTGAAGCTTTCTTT	CASSSQGSDTEAFF	.	.	TRBV7-9	TRBJ1-1
TGTGCCAGCAGCTTACGTTTCTTCTCCTACGAGCAGTACTTC	CASSLRFFSYEQYF	.	.	TRBV11-2	TRBJ2-7
TGTGCCAGTAGTCGAGAGGGGGCAACTAATGAAAAACTGTTTTTT	CASSREGATNEKLFF	.	.	TRBV19	TRBJ1-4
TGTGCCAGTAGTCTCAACGGACTAGCGGGATCTGAAGAGCAGTACTTC	CASSLNGLAGSEEQYF	.	TRBD2	TRBV19	TRBJ2-7
TGTGCCTGGAGTGTTAACAGGGGTGCTCAGCCCCAGCATTTT	CAWSVNRGAQPQHF	.	TRBD1	TRBV30	TRBJ1-5
TGTGCCAGCAGTCCCGCGCCAGGGACTAGCGGGAGGGTAGGGGAGCAGTACTTC	CASSPAPGTSGRVGEQYF	.	TRBD2	TRBV27	TRBJ2-7
TGTGCCAGCTCACCACCTCAGATAGCGGGAGAGGGGAAGACCCAGTACTTC	CASSPPQIAGEGKTQYF	.	TRBD2	TRBV18	TRBJ2-5
TGTGCCAGCAGTGAACTGTCGTCCGACAGCTACGAGCAGTACTTC	CASSELSSDSYEQYF	.	.	TRBV6-1	TRBJ2-7
TGTGCCAGCAGTCGGCGTAAGGGGCCCAACCCCTATGGCTACACCTTC	CASSRRKGPNPYGYTF	once	.	TRBV27	TRBJ1-2
TGTGCCAGCAGACGGGGGGGACAGGGAGTAGATACGCAGTATTTT	CASRRGGQGVDTQYF	.	.	TRBV5-4	TRBJ2-3
TGTGCCAGTAGTATCTCTGGCACCCCTAACTATGGCTACACCTTC	CASSISGTPNYGYTF	.	.	TRBV19	TRBJ1-2
TGTGCCACCAGTGCAGCGGCAGATACGCAGTATTTT	CATSAAADTQYF	.	.	TRBV24-1	TRBJ2-3
TGTGCCAGCAGCTTGGCGGCGGTAGCGGTGAACACCGGGGAGCTGTTTTTT	CASSLAAVAVNTGELFF	.	.	TRBV5-4	TRBJ2-2
TGTGCCAGCAGCCCCGCGGGACTAGCCCCCTACGAGCAGTACTTC	CASSPAGLAPYEQYF	few	TRBD2	TRBV7-9	TRBJ2-7
TGTGCCAGCTCGTTAAGGGGGCTTGGGAACACTGAAGCTTTCTTT	CASSLRGLGNTEAFF	.	TRBD1	TRBV27	TRBJ1-1
TGCGCCAGCAGTCAGCGGGAGTCCAATGAGCAGTTCTTC	CASSQRESNEQFF	.	TRBD2	TRBV10-2	TRBJ2-1
TGTGCCAGCAGGCCAGGGGGGAATAGCAATCAGCCCCAGCATTTT	CASRPGGNSNQPQHF	few	TRBD1	TRBV6-5	TRBJ1-5
TGTGCCAGCAGTTTATTCCGAGGGCCCGGCGATGAGCAGTTCTTC	CASSLFRGPGDEQFF	.	.	TRBV28	TRBJ2-1
TGTGCCAGCGAAGGTGGGACAGCGAGCTCCTACGAGCAGTACTTC	CASEGGTASSYEQYF	few	TRBD1	TRBV7-2	TRBJ2-7
TGTGCCAGCAGCCAAGGAAAGGGAGGACAGGGAACCCCCTACGAGCAGTACTTC	CASSQGKGGQGTPYEQYF	.	TRBD1	TRBV3-1/TRBV3-2	TRBJ2-7
TGTGCCAGCAGTTACCGGACTAGCGGGAAAGAGACCCAGTACTTC	CASSYRTSGKETQYF	.	TRBD2	TRBV6-5	TRBJ2-5
TGTGCCAGCAGCCCCCCCTCGAGCACAGATACGCAGTATTTT	CASSPPSSTDTQYF	.	.	TRBV11-2	TRBJ2-3
TGTGCCAGCAGCCGTAGCGGACAGGGGAATTCAGGAAACACCATATATTTT	CASSRSGQGNSGNTIYF	.	TRBD1	TRBV7-9	TRBJ1-3
TGTGCCAGCAGCTCCAGCGGCCAAGAGACCCAGTACTTC	CASSSSGQETQYF	.	.	TRBV7-9	TRBJ2-5
TGTGCCAGCAACCGACAGGGCCTACAAGAGACCCAGTACTTC	CASNRQGLQETQYF	.	TRBD1	TRBV9	TRBJ2-5
TGCGCCAGCAGCCAGGCTAGAGTAGGGGATTCACCCCTCCACTTT	CASSQARVGDSPLHF	.	.	TRBV4-3	TRBJ1-6
TGTGCCAGCTCACCTACAGGCTCCTACGAGCAGTACTTC	CASSPTGSYEQYF	.	.	TRBV18	TRBJ2-7
TGTGCCAGCAACCACGCGGGGGCGAAAGAGCAGTACTTC	CASNHAGAKEQYF	.	.	TRBV11-1	TRBJ2-7
TGTGCCAGCAGCCAGGATCCGAGGACTAGCGGGAGCTTGGGGATATACTACGAGCAGTACTTC	CASSQDPRTSGSLGIYYEQYF	.	TRBD2	TRBV3-1/TRBV3-2	TRBJ2-7